This T cell receptor (beta chain) was identified in a study of shared clonotypes between healthy human individuals. The CDR3 runs 13 residues. J lost 7 bases, V lost 6 bases, and 9 bases had no gene match. CDR1 and CDR2 (germline): GTSNPN, SVGIG (reference sequence). This clone has ten or more counts. As yet, its antigen is unknown. Whole-study results and caveats: The represented genetic and exposure-history diversity was limited by the small number of donors.

TCRdb keeps only in-frame clones here, not all; method: immunoSEQ multiplex PCR. The sample consists of about 92,000 clones, 40% to 55% of them appearing once. This sequence was found in a woman between 40 and 55 years old in good health. Some clones in this sample may be carry-over from other donors' samples. Sample: PBMCs. The chain uses TRBV30 and TRBJ2-3; TRBD2 matches 8 bases. CDR3 residues: CACIGRAGNTQYF. The CDR3, as DNA: TGTGCCTGCATCGGGAGGGCCGGGAATACGCAGTATTTT.